A few counts support the clone carrying this TCR beta chain. CDR1 and CDR2 from the germline V gene are SGHRS and YFSETQ. After removal of 0 bases from V and 0 bases from J, the junction contained 5 bases not matched to a gene. This CDR3 contains 17 residues. The record originates from a study of blood T cell repertoires in COVID-19. Study details: Specimens from acute and convalescent COVID-19 originated in the United States, Italy and Spain. Sources were T cells, B-cell-depleted T cells, or PBMCs; the material itself was cDNA or gDNA.

Original methodology: Amplified reference gene primers provided the basis for estimating nucleated cell counts. Method: immunoSEQ multiplex PCR; TCRdb's copy keeps in-frame clones and lacks some. D and trimming come from the DNA, and the V and J calls and clone size come from that table. Of 15,000 to 20,000 clones in the sample, around 80% were seen once. V usage is TRBV5-1 and J usage is TRBJ2-1; 8 bases are a match to TRBD2. The sample consisted of peripheral blood. This TCR was sampled from a human donor in a cohort sampled during active COVID-19. This chain's CDR3 is CASSLEAGALSYNEQFF. In DNA form, the CDR3 reads TGCGCCAGCAGCTTGGAAGCGGGAGCCCTCTCCTACAATGAGCAGTTCTTC. The variable domain in full, with the rest retrieved from reference TRBV5-1 and TRBJ2-1, is KAGVTQTPRYLIKTRGQQVTLSCSPISGHRSVSWYQQTPGQGLQFLFEYFSETQRNKGNFPGRFSGRQFSNSRSEMNVSTLELGDSALYLCASSLEAGALSYNEQFFGPGTRLTVL.